This section outlines one TCR beta chain sequence together with its context. Its antigen is unidentified. TCRdb redid the calling of the 5' RACE reads with MiXCR, one entry per CDR3 protein. In the table there are fewer than 500,000 distinct CDR3 sequences, approximately 20% of which are singletons. This entry is derived from a study of CD8 T cells in ankylosing spondylitis. The CDR3 is 12 residues long. CDR1 and CDR2 (germline): SGDLS, YYNGEE. The V end lost 10 bases, the J end lost 4 bases, and 15 bases lay between the germline ends. Overall study findings and caveats: Reported data indicate significant enrichment of disease-linked clones within matched ankylosing spondylitis synovial fluid. Ankylosing spondylitis blood appeared to carry a characteristic TCR beta motif of roughly 8 highly homologous variants.

The sequence was obtained from a male donor with ankylosing spondylitis. V is TRBV9 and J is TRBJ2-7; D might be TRBD1 (5 bases). Material: blood, either unsorted or a sorted T cell fraction (not recorded which). CDR3: CAWGRVKYEQYF. CDR3 DNA sequence: TGTGCCTGGGGCAGGGTTAAGTACGAGCAGTACTTC.